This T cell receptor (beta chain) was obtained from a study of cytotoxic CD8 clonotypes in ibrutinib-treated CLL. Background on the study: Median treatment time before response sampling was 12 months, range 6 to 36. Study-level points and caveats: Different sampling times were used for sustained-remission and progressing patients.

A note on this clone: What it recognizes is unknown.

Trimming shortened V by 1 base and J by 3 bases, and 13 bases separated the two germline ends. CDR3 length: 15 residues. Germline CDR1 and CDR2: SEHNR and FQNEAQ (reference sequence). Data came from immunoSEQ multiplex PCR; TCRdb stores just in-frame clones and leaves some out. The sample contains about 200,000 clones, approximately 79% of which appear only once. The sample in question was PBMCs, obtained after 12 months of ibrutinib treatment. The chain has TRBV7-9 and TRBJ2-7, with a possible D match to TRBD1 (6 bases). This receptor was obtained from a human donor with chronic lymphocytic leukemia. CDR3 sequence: CASSLDGQGGYEQYF. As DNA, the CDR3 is TGTGCCAGCAGCTTAGACGGCCAAGGGGGCTACGAGCAGTACTTC. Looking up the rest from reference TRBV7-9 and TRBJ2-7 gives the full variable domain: DTGVSQNPRHKITKRGQNVTFRCDPISEHNRLYWYRQTLGQGPEFLTYFQNEAQLEKSRLLSDRFSAERPKGSFSTLEIQRTEQGDSAMYLCASSLDGQGGYEQYFGPGTRLTVT.